Following are 23 T cell receptor beta chains from one sample sequenced in a study of molecular identifiers for immune sequencing clone quantification. Via MiXCR, TCRdb re-called the PCR reads, giving one row per CDR3 protein. Of 460,000 or so distinct CDR3 sequences in the sample, around 25% were seen once. The sequenced material came from naive CD8+ T cells from blood, with Jurkat cell RNA spiked in. Stated subset: FACS-sorted CD8+CD4-CCR7+CD45RA+ naive T cells. These receptors all stem from a human donor in good health. Some libraries in this study had Jurkat cell RNA spiked in.

V gene TRBV28 combines with J gene TRBJ2-7; D call uncertain. The CDR3 extends over 14 amino acids. V lost 4 bases and J lost 0, with 10 bases in between. In germline, CDR1 is MDHEN, CDR2 SYDVKM. CDR3 DNA sequence: TGTGCCAGCAGTTCCCGACTGAACTCCTACGAGCAGTACTTC. Its translation is CASSSRLNSYEQYF.

The genes are TRBV3-1 and TRBJ1-1; 7 bases fit TRBD1. Per the germline V gene, CDR1 is LGHDT and CDR2 is YNNKEL (reference sequence). V dropped 0 bases and J dropped 5; count of bases not matched to a gene: 6. The CDR3 is made up of 15 amino acids. The CDR3, as DNA: TGTGCCAGCAGCCAAGAACAGGGGTGGGCGACTGAAGCTTTCTTT. This translates into CASSQEQGWATEAFF.

The sample holds many counts of this clonotype. The chain joins TRBV4-1 to TRBJ2-7, with 7 bases that match TRBD1. The CDR3 covers 11 residues. The trim removed 8 bases at V and 6 bases at J, leaving 4 bases unmatched. Germline values: CDR1 MGHRA, CDR2 YSYEKL. In nucleotides, the CDR3 is TGCGCCAGCCAGGGGGACGGCGAGCAGTACTTC. It translates to CASQGDGEQYF.

Note on this clonotype: One base away lies a much larger clone, so this may be a sequencing read error. The rearrangement links TRBV4-3 to TRBJ2-7; TRBD1 matches 8 bases. V lost 0 bases and J lost 5; bases outside the gene matches: 3. CDR3 length: 14 residues. CDR1 and CDR2 from the germline V gene are LGHNA and YSLEER. This CDR3 is CASSQDVRGHEQYF. In DNA, the CDR3 is TGCGCCAGCAGCCAAGATGTCAGGGGGCACGAGCAGTACTTC.

This clonotype has a handful of counts. The V gene is TRBV28, the J gene TRBJ2-7, with TRBD2 matching over 7 bases. Germline loops: CDR1 MDHEN, CDR2 SYDVKM. The CDR3 is made up of 17 amino acids. J lost 4 bases, V lost 5 bases, and 17 bases had no gene match. The CDR3 sequence is CASSPLQLASRRYEQYF. For the CDR3, the DNA is TGTGCCAGCAGTCCCCTCCAACTAGCGAGCCGACGATACGAGCAGTACTTC.

This chain connects TRBV15 to TRBJ2-7; unclear D gene. The V gene's germline CDR1 is LNHNV and CDR2 YYDKDF (reference sequence). This CDR3 has 16 residues. The ends were cut back, 0 bases at V and 2 bases at J, with 14 bases in the middle. CDR3 region: CATSRDRSSRAYEQYF. The CDR3 DNA follows: TGTGCCACCAGCAGAGACAGGTCTTCGCGCGCCTACGAGCAGTACTTC.

This clonotype was recorded a few times. This chain joins TRBV4-3 and TRBJ1-4; TRBD1 matches 8 bases. This CDR3 has 15 amino acids. The V segment lost 0 bases and the J segment 8 bases; nucleotides outside the gene matches: 5. CDR1 is LGHNA and CDR2 is YSLEER in the germline V gene. In nucleotides, the CDR3 is TGCGCCAGCAGCCAAGATCCCTCAGGGGGCGAAAAACTGTTTTTT. Translated: CASSQDPSGGEKLFF.

This clonotype was seen a handful of times. The rearrangement joins TRBV7-9 to TRBJ1-1; weak D call: TRBD1 (5 bases). The CDR3 has 15 amino acids. V lost 4 bases, J lost 7 bases, and 19 bases lay in between. Germline CDR1 is SEHNR and CDR2 is FQNEAQ (reference sequence). This CDR3 is CASSSSSGGTLEAFF. The CDR3 nucleotides read TGTGCCAGCAGCTCCTCGTCGGGGGGTACTCTTGAAGCTTTCTTT.

This clonotype was recorded a few times. This rearrangement joins TRBV11-1 to TRBJ2-5; TRBD1 is a possible D gene (5 bases). Germline V gene lookup returns CDR1 SGHAT and CDR2 FQDESV (reference sequence). The CDR3 runs 13 residues. Trimming took off 6 bases at V and 1 base at J, with 9 bases between the two ends. The CDR3 DNA sequence: TGTGCCAGCAGGTGGACACCCCAAGAGACCCAGTACTTC. The encoded protein is CASRWTPQETQYF.

This clonotype has a handful of counts. The chain couples TRBV6-2 or TRBV6-3 to TRBJ2-5; 7 bases match TRBD1. The V segment lost 8 bases and the J segment 5 bases; nucleotides outside the gene matches: 8. This CDR3 is 13 amino acids long. Germline CDR1 and CDR2: MNHEY and SVGEGT. CDR3 nucleotide sequence: TGTGCCAGCTTTACAGGGGTTGAGGAGACCCAGTACTTC. Amino acid sequence: CASFTGVEETQYF.

This clonotype has more than one count but fewer than ten. The V call is TRBV7-9, the J call TRBJ2-7; a possible D gene is TRBD1 (5 bases). Germline V gene sequence: CDR1 SEHNR, CDR2 FQNEAQ (reference sequence). V lost 4 bases and J lost 0, with 28 bases in between. The CDR3 is made up of 20 amino acids. CDR3 loop: CASSSPSGLQEPHSSYEQYF. DNA of the CDR3: TGTGCCAGCAGCTCTCCTTCGGGCTTACAGGAGCCACATAGCTCCTACGAGCAGTACTTC.

The chain carries TRBV15 and TRBJ2-7; possibly TRBD1 or TRBD2 for D (5 bases each). The CDR3 sequence is 16 residues long. V lost 0 bases and J lost 4, with 16 bases in between. Germline lookup yields CDR1 LNHNV and CDR2 YYDKDF (reference sequence). The CDR3 DNA sequence: TGTGCCACCAGCAGAGATTCGGGACCTCGGCCTTACGAGCAGTACTTC. Translating gives CATSRDSGPRPYEQYF. The entire variable domain, with the rest obtained from reference TRBV15 and TRBJ2-7, is as follows: DAMVIQNPRYQVTQFGKPVTLSCSQTLNHNVMYWYQQKSSQAPKLLFHYYDKDFNNEADTPDNFQSRRPNTSFCFLDIRSPGLGDTAMYLCATSRDSGPRPYEQYFGPGTRLTVT.

This clonotype showed up many times. The chain couples TRBV11-2 to TRBJ1-6; D not resolved. Germline lookup yields CDR1 SGHAT and CDR2 FQNNGV. Trimming took off 5 bases at V and 16 bases at J, with 12 bases between the two ends. The CDR3 is 11 amino acids. The CDR3 nucleotides read TGTGCCAGCAGCCTACCCGGGCCGCTCCACTTT. Amino acid sequence: CASSLPGPLHF.

Concerning this clonotype: The germline gene is not matched at one end of the junction; a read error may be the cause. This chain connects TRBV12-3 or TRBV12-4 to TRBJ2-2; no reliable D call. This CDR3 comprises 10 residues. The CDR3 protein is CASSLVELLF. The CDR3 nucleotides read TGTGCGAGCAGTTTAGTGGAGCTGTTATTT.

This clonotype occurred a few times. CDR3 DNA: TGTGCCAGCAGTTTACTAGCGGGGCCCCGTTTGGACGAGCAGTACTTC. This encodes CASSLLAGPRLDEQYF. This chain uses TRBV27 with TRBJ2-7, with 9 bases identical to TRBD2. CDR1 MNHEY and CDR2 SMNVEV come from the germline V gene (reference sequence). The CDR3 sequence is 16 residues long. Trimming cost V 2 bases and J 5 bases; bases outside gene matches: 10.

The chain couples TRBV20-1 to TRBJ2-1, with D possibly matching TRBD2 (5 bases). CDR1 is DFQATT, CDR2 SNEGSKA, per germline (reference sequence). Trimming took off 3 bases at V and 2 bases at J, with 8 bases between the two ends. This CDR3 spans 13 amino acids. In DNA form, the CDR3 reads TGCAGTGCTAGCGGGGTAACCTACAATGAGCAGTTCTTC. Protein product: CSASGVTYNEQFF.

The sample holds a few counts of this clonotype. The CDR3 region is CASSIDGGLPRRAFF. Here the CDR3 DNA reads TGTGCCAGTAGTATAGATGGGGGATTACCTCGAAGGGCTTTCTTT. The chain has TRBV19 and TRBJ1-1, with D perhaps TRBD1 (5 bases). Trimming shortened V by 0 bases and J by 11 bases, and 19 bases separated the two germline ends. The germline V gene has CDR1 LNHDA and CDR2 SQIVND (reference sequence). The CDR3 extends over 15 amino acids.

This clonotype was recorded many times. V and J are TRBV30 and TRBJ2-1, with TRBD1 matching 9 bases. V trimming: 7 bases; J trimming: 4 bases; junction bases outside the gene matches: 5. CDR1 and CDR2 from the germline V gene are GTSNPN and SVGIG (reference sequence). This CDR3 region has 13 residues. The CDR3 here is CALRDRDYNEQFF. As DNA, the CDR3 is TGTGCCTTACGGGACAGGGATTACAATGAGCAGTTCTTC. The full variable domain, its missing parts supplied by reference TRBV30 and TRBJ2-1, is SQTIHQWPATLVQPVGSPLSLECTVEGTSNPNLYWYRQAAGRGLQLLFYSVGIGQISSEVPQNLSASRPQDRQFILSSKKLLLSDSGFYLCALRDRDYNEQFFGPGTRLTVL.

The table lists this clonotype with a few counts. The CDR3 protein is CASSLFGGQSSYEQYF. CDR3 DNA: TGTGCCAGCAGTTTATTCGGGGGACAGAGCTCCTACGAGCAGTACTTC. The rearrangement links TRBV28 to TRBJ2-7, with D possibly TRBD1 on 7 matching bases. V was clipped by 1 base and J by 0 bases, with 13 bases between them. This CDR3 contains 16 residues. Germline-derived CDR1 and CDR2 are MDHEN and SYDVKM.

About this clonotype: This could be a read error, since a much larger clone is one nucleotide away. V is TRBV14 and J is TRBJ1-4; D remains unclear. The V gene's germline CDR1 is SGHDN and CDR2 FVKESK. The CDR3 runs 15 residues. In nucleotides, the CDR3 is TGTGCCAGCAGCCCATACGCAGTGCCTAATGAAAGACTGTTTTTT. It specifies CASSPYAVPNERLFF.

Only one count was recorded for this clonotype. A read error is possible here, since a much larger clone lies one base away. The CDR3 region is CSVEFSTGEAYEQYF. Written as DNA, the CDR3 is TGCAGCGTTGAGTTTAGTACAGGGGAAGCCTACGAGCAGTACTTC. The rearrangement joins TRBV29-1 to TRBJ2-7, with TRBD1 matching over 7 bases. Germline lookup yields CDR1 SQVTM and CDR2 ANQGSEA. CDR3 size: 15 residues. The trim removed 3 bases at V and 2 bases at J, leaving 10 bases unmatched.

Only a few counts were recorded for this clonotype. The chain is built from TRBV19 and TRBJ2-1, with TRBD2 matching over 12 bases. This CDR3 region has 14 residues. In germline, CDR1 is LNHDA, CDR2 SQIVND (reference sequence). Losses at the gene ends were 3 bases for V and 10 bases for J; bases not matched to a gene: 4. This CDR3 reads CASSMTSGSTEQFF. The CDR3 bases are TGTGCCAGTAGTATGACTAGCGGGAGCACGGAGCAGTTCTTC.

This chain links TRBV6-1 with TRBJ2-3; D possibly uses TRBD1 or TRBD2 (5 bases each). From germline, CDR1 is MNHNS and CDR2 SASEGT. The length of the CDR3 is 17 residues. Trimming cost V 3 bases and J 4 bases, with 20 bases left between them. The CDR3 DNA follows: TGTGCCAGCAGTGAGTCACCCGGGACCCAACCCCCAGATACGCAGTATTTT. This codes for CASSESPGTQPPDTQYF.